A selection of T cell receptor beta chains follows, all from one sample in a study of cytomegalovirus exposure and HLA in healthy donors. Sequencing was performed with immunoSEQ multiplex PCR; in TCRdb, only in-frame clones are kept and a portion is missing. In the table there are about 160,000 clones, approximately 88% of which are singletons. Sequenced sample: PBMCs. These receptors originate from a woman aged 25 to 39 in good health and CMV-seronegative. Each CDR3 is given with its conserved first and last residue. The D gene is left open where the match is weak. Rows may omit the clone size; those that give it use once, few, many or a size class.

abundance,d_gene,j_gene,v_gene,CDR3aa,CDR3nt
NA,NA,TRBJ2-7,TRBV7-3,CASSLFGRNEQYF,TGTGCCAGCAGCTTATTTGGGAGAAACGAGCAGTACTTC
NA,NA,TRBJ1-1,TRBV6-5,CASSYRGGNMNTEAFF,TGTGCCAGCAGTTACCGCGGGGGGAACATGAACACTGAAGCTTTCTTT
NA,TRBD1,TRBJ2-5,TRBV5-4,CASSTDRARETQYF,TGTGCCAGCAGCACGGACAGGGCGAGGGAGACCCAGTACTTC
once,TRBD1,TRBJ2-3,TRBV12-5,CASGFRTGPPTDTQYF,TGTGCTAGTGGTTTCCGGACAGGGCCGCCGACAGATACGCAGTATTTT
NA,TRBD1,TRBJ1-2,TRBV29-1,CSVEDHRGTQTNYGYTF,TGCAGCGTTGAAGACCACAGGGGGACCCAAACTAACTATGGCTACACCTTC
NA,NA,TRBJ2-2,TRBV30,CAWRGGGARTGELFF,TGTGCCTGGAGGGGAGGGGGGGCCCGCACCGGGGAGCTGTTTTTT
NA,TRBD2,TRBJ2-1,TRBV7-7,CASSSAGTSGAPGEQFF,TGTGCCAGCAGCTCCGCCGGGACTAGCGGGGCGCCCGGGGAGCAGTTCTTC
NA,NA,TRBJ1-2,TRBV6-1,CASSREHGYTF,TGTGCCAGCAGCCGGGAGCATGGCTACACCTTC
NA,TRBD1,TRBJ1-3,TRBV30,CAWRDRETGNTIYF,TGTGCCTGGAGAGACAGGGAAACTGGAAACACCATATATTTT
NA,TRBD1,TRBJ1-4,TRBV6-6,CASSYGQGLNEKLFF,TGTGCCAGCAGTTACGGACAGGGGCTTAATGAAAAACTGTTTTTT
NA,NA,TRBJ2-3,TRBV10-2,CASSERGDTQYF,TGCGCCAGCAGTGAGCGCGGGGATACGCAGTATTTT
NA,TRBD2,TRBJ2-2,TRBV19,CASSSLSGGYTGELFF,TGTGCCAGTAGTTCCCTTAGCGGGGGCTACACCGGGGAGCTGTTTTTT
NA,NA,TRBJ1-4,TRBV9,CASSDGVATNEKLFF,TGTGCCAGCAGCGACGGGGTTGCAACTAATGAAAAACTGTTTTTT
NA,TRBD2,TRBJ2-1,TRBV9,CASSVAGGTYNEQFF,TGTGCCAGCAGCGTAGCGGGAGGAACCTACAATGAGCAGTTCTTC
NA,TRBD2,TRBJ2-1,TRBV11-2,CASSLKGLAGSMGEQFF,TGTGCCAGCAGCTTAAAGGGACTAGCGGGATCCATGGGTGAGCAGTTCTTC
NA,NA,TRBJ2-2,TRBV19,CASSPFRDTGNTGELFF,TGTGCCAGTAGCCCATTCCGGGACACTGGGAACACCGGGGAGCTGTTTTTT
NA,NA,TRBJ1-4,TRBV25-1,CASSDPSSSANEKLFF,TGTGCCAGCAGTGACCCAAGTTCGTCGGCTAATGAAAAACTGTTTTTT
NA,NA,TRBJ2-1,TRBV29-1,CSVHRDSTNEQFF,TGCAGCGTCCACCGGGACTCTACTAATGAGCAGTTCTTC
NA,TRBD1,TRBJ2-1,TRBV27,CASKQTGATGSYNEQFF,TGTGCCAGCAAACAAACAGGGGCTACAGGTTCCTACAATGAGCAGTTCTTC
NA,NA,TRBJ2-3,TRBV5-4,CASSFSNSNTQYF,TGTGCCAGCAGCTTTTCGAACTCAAATACGCAGTATTTT
NA,NA,TRBJ1-5,TRBV6-5,CASSEDRSNQPQHF,TGTGCCAGCAGTGAAGACAGATCCAATCAGCCCCAGCATTTT
NA,TRBD1,TRBJ1-3,TRBV25-1,CASSEQDRAGNTIYF,TGTGCCAGCAGTGAACAGGACAGGGCTGGAAACACCATATATTTC